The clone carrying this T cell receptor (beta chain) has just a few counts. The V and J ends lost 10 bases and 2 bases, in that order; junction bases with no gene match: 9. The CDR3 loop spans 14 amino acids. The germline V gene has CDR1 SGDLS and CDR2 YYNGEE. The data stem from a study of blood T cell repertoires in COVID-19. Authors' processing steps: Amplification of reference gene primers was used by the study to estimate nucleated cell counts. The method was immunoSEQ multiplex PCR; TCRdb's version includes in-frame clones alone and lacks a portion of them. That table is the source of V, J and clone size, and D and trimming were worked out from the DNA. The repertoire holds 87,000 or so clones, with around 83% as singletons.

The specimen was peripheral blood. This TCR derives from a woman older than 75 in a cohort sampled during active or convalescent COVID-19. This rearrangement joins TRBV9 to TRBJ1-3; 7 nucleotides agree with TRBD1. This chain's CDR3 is CASSRGLAGNTIYF. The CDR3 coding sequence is TGTGCCTCCTCAAGGGGGCTTGCTGGAAACACCATATATTTT.